This is a list of T cell receptor beta chains from one sample in a study of blood T cell repertoires in COVID-19. TCRdb's copy holds only in-frame clones and misses some; the assay was immunoSEQ multiplex PCR. Of about 440,000 clones detected, 70% to 90% appear once; the ten largest clones hold under 2%. Material for sequencing was PBMCs or T cells enriched from blood (not recorded which). These receptors originate from a woman in her late teens or twenties with acute COVID-19. CDR3s include the opening cysteine and the closing phenylalanine or tryptophan. The D gene is left open where the match is weak. Expanded clones get a size class; other rows say once, few or many, or leave the size out.

D	V	J	size	DNA	CDR3
-	TRBV7-9	TRBJ1-4	-	TGTGCCAGCAGCCTCGGGACACAAGATGAAAAACTGTTTTTT	CASSLGTQDEKLFF
-	TRBV27	TRBJ2-3	-	TGTGCCAGCAGCCACAGATGGGGGGGCTCCACAGATACGCAGTATTTT	CASSHRWGGSTDTQYF
-	TRBV5-4	TRBJ2-3	-	TGTGCCAGCCGGACCAGGGATGATACGCAGTATTTT	CASRTRDDTQYF
TRBD2	TRBV28	TRBJ2-7	-	TGTGCCAGCAGCTTTGTCCTTCCGGGACTAGCGGGAGAGGAGGACGAGCAGTACTTC	CASSFVLPGLAGEEDEQYF
-	TRBV3-1/TRBV3-2	TRBJ1-5	-	TGTGCCAGCAGCCAAGATATAGTTCAGCCCCAGCATTTT	CASSQDIVQPQHF
TRBD1	TRBV19	TRBJ1-2	-	TGTGCCAGCACCAACTGGGACAGAGGCACTTATGGCTACACCTTC	CASTNWDRGTYGYTF
-	TRBV5-4	TRBJ2-7	-	TGTGCCAGCAGCTTGTATGCAGGGCCCAACAGCGAGCAGTACTTC	CASSLYAGPNSEQYF
-	TRBV7-9	TRBJ1-5	-	TGTGCCAGCAGCACTTTGACGGGGGTAAGGGATCAGCCCCAGCATTTT	CASSTLTGVRDQPQHF
TRBD2	TRBV5-1	TRBJ2-2	once	TGCGCCAGCAGCCTGGGACTAGCGGGGACCGGGGAGCTGTTTTTT	CASSLGLAGTGELFF
-	TRBV7-9	TRBJ2-5	-	TGTGCCAGCAGCCCCCTATGGGACAATTACCAAGAGACCCAGTACTTC	CASSPLWDNYQETQYF
TRBD1	TRBV12-3/TRBV12-4	TRBJ1-2	-	TGTGCCAGCAACACAGGGGGACTCGGCTACACCTTC	CASNTGGLGYTF
TRBD1	TRBV28	TRBJ1-2	-	TGTGCCAGCAGTGCGAACATCAGACAGGGACGGTATGGCTACACCTTC	CASSANIRQGRYGYTF
-	TRBV27	TRBJ2-5	-	TGTGCCAGCAGTTTCACAGGGATCCAAGAGACCCAGTACTTC	CASSFTGIQETQYF
-	TRBV5-1	TRBJ2-3	-	TGCGCCAGCAGTGGACACGCACCCACAGATACGCAGTATTTT	CASSGHAPTDTQYF
-	TRBV7-2	TRBJ2-3	-	TGTGCCAGCAGCTCACGCCTAGCGCCTAGCACAGATACGCAGTATTTT	CASSSRLAPSTDTQYF
-	TRBV19	TRBJ1-1	-	TGTGCCAGTAGTACCTCGTGGGGCAGGGCTGAAGCTTTCTTT	CASSTSWGRAEAFF
TRBD1	TRBV6-1	TRBJ1-5	-	TGTGCCAGCAGTGAAACAGGGGTCTATCAGCCCCAGCATTTT	CASSETGVYQPQHF
TRBD1	TRBV19	TRBJ2-6	-	TGTGCCAGTAGTATAAGGTCTGGGACAGGGGGGGTGACTGGGGCCAACGTCCTGACTTTC	CASSIRSGTGGVTGANVLTF
-	TRBV5-4	TRBJ1-2	-	TGTGCCAGCAGCTTGGATCTAGACTATGGCTACACCTTC	CASSLDLDYGYTF
-	TRBV2	TRBJ2-1	-	TGTGCCAGCAGAGAAGACGGGTTTGTCGGGTTTACAAGCTCCTACAATGAGCAGTTCTTC	CASREDGFVGFTSSYNEQFF
TRBD1	TRBV18	TRBJ2-5	-	TGTGCCAGCTCACCCTCGGCAGGGGGCCAAGAGACCCAGTACTTC	CASSPSAGGQETQYF
-	TRBV6-4	TRBJ2-3	-	TGTGCCAGCAGTGACCCTGATAGCGGAAGCACAGATACGCAGTATTTT	CASSDPDSGSTDTQYF
TRBD2	TRBV4-2	TRBJ2-5	once	TGTGCCAGCAGCCAAGATTATCAGACTAGCCCTCCGGAGACCCAGTACTTC	CASSQDYQTSPPETQYF
-	TRBV10-3	TRBJ1-4	few	TGTGCCATCAGTGGAGGGGGAGAAGAAAAACTGTTTTTT	CAISGGGEEKLFF
-	TRBV5-1	TRBJ2-5	-	TGCGCCAGCAGCTTGGCCCTTGGGGGGGCTGGAGAGACCCAGTACTTC	CASSLALGGAGETQYF
-	TRBV21-1	TRBJ2-7	-	TGTGCCAGCATCAACACCTACGAGCAGTACTTC	CASINTYEQYF
-	TRBV9	TRBJ2-5	-	TGTGCCAGCAGCGCTCCGGGGACTCAAGAGACCCAGTACTTC	CASSAPGTQETQYF
TRBD2	TRBV7-2	TRBJ2-1	once	TGTGCCAGCAGCTTACGCGGGAGTGGGGCCTCCTACAATGAGCAGTTCTTC	CASSLRGSGASYNEQFF
TRBD1	TRBV6-5	TRBJ1-2	-	TGTGCCACCGCAGACAGGGCCGCCTATGGCTACACCTTC	CATADRAAYGYTF
-	TRBV28	TRBJ2-7	-	TGTGCCAGCAGTGCCCTTCGGGACATCGCGACCTACGAGCAGTACTTC	CASSALRDIATYEQYF
TRBD1	TRBV2	TRBJ1-1	-	TGTGCCAGCCGGGACAGACCGAACACTGAAGCTTTCTTT	CASRDRPNTEAFF
TRBD1	TRBV12-3/TRBV12-4	TRBJ1-2	-	TGTGCCAGCAGGGGGGACAGCTTCTATGGCTACACCTTC	CASRGDSFYGYTF
-	TRBV7-8	TRBJ1-1	-	TGTGCCAGCAGTAGGGAGGCTCGGAACACTGAAGCTTTCTTT	CASSREARNTEAFF
-	TRBV10-3	TRBJ1-2	-	TGTGCCATCAGTGAACGCTCCGGTAGCGGCTACACCTTC	CAISERSGSGYTF
TRBD2	TRBV2	TRBJ2-1	-	TGTGCCAGCAGGGGTCGGGAGCGGGGGCCACAGAATGAGCAGTTCTTC	CASRGRERGPQNEQFF
TRBD1	TRBV23-1	TRBJ2-5	-	TGCGCCAGCGGAAGGACAGGTCACCCGCAAGAGACCCAGTACTTC	CASGRTGHPQETQYF
TRBD2	TRBV7-7	TRBJ2-7	-	TGTGCCAGCAGCCAAGGGACTAGCGGGAGTTACGAGCAGTACTTC	CASSQGTSGSYEQYF
-	TRBV6-5	TRBJ2-7	few	TGTGCCAGCATGACAGTCTACGAGCAGTACTTC	CASMTVYEQYF
TRBD2	TRBV4-2	TRBJ2-7	few	TGTGCCAGCAGCCAAGTTACGGGAGGCCCCTACGAGCAGTACTTC	CASSQVTGGPYEQYF
-	TRBV6-6	TRBJ2-7	-	TGTGCCAGCAGTTACAGGAGCACGTCCGACGAGCAGTACTTC	CASSYRSTSDEQYF
-	TRBV6-5	TRBJ2-1	-	TGTGCCAGCAGGCAGGGCTTCGACTACAATGAGCAGTTCTTC	CASRQGFDYNEQFF
-	TRBV9	TRBJ1-6	-	TGTGCCAGCAGCGCGGGGGGGCATATGTCCTATAATTCACCCCTCCACTTT	CASSAGGHMSYNSPLHF
-	TRBV11-2	TRBJ2-3	once	TGTGCCAGCACCATCCGGGACACCCATTTCGATACGCAGTATTTT	CASTIRDTHFDTQYF
TRBD1	TRBV19	TRBJ1-4	-	TGTGCCAGTAGTTCTACGGGACAGGGCGGCGAAAAACTGTTTTTT	CASSSTGQGGEKLFF
TRBD2	TRBV6-4	TRBJ2-1	-	TGTGCCAGCAGTGACATAGCGGGGGGGCCAGGTGAGCAGTTCTTC	CASSDIAGGPGEQFF
-	TRBV11-1	TRBJ2-3	-	TGTGCCAGCAGCTTAGACATACCTTATCCGCAGTATTTT	CASSLDIPYPQYF
-	TRBV11-2	TRBJ1-6	-	TGTGCCAGCAGCTTAGATCTAAGGGCGGGAAATTCACCCCTCCACTTT	CASSLDLRAGNSPLHF
TRBD1	TRBV7-2	TRBJ1-6	-	TGTGCCAGCAGTCAAGGGGGCGCAAGTAGAATTTCACCCCTCCACTTT	CASSQGGASRISPLHF
TRBD2	TRBV7-2	TRBJ2-2	-	TGTGCCAGCAGCTTCACTAGCGGGGACTTTACCGGGGAGCTGTTTTTT	CASSFTSGDFTGELFF
-	TRBV9	TRBJ2-2	once	TGTGCCAGCAGCGTCGGAGACACCGGGGAGCTGTTTTTT	CASSVGDTGELFF
-	TRBV11-2	TRBJ1-4	-	TGTGCCAGCAGCAAAATCCTGGCAGGTCAGGGATTGAAAGAAAAACTGTTTTTT	CASSKILAGQGLKEKLFF
-	TRBV7-3	TRBJ1-2	-	TGTGCCAGCAGCCCAGGGGAGGGTGACTATGGCTACACCTTC	CASSPGEGDYGYTF
TRBD1	TRBV7-2	TRBJ2-1	-	TGTGCCAGCAGCCGGGACAGGGGGTACAATGAGCAGTTCTTC	CASSRDRGYNEQFF